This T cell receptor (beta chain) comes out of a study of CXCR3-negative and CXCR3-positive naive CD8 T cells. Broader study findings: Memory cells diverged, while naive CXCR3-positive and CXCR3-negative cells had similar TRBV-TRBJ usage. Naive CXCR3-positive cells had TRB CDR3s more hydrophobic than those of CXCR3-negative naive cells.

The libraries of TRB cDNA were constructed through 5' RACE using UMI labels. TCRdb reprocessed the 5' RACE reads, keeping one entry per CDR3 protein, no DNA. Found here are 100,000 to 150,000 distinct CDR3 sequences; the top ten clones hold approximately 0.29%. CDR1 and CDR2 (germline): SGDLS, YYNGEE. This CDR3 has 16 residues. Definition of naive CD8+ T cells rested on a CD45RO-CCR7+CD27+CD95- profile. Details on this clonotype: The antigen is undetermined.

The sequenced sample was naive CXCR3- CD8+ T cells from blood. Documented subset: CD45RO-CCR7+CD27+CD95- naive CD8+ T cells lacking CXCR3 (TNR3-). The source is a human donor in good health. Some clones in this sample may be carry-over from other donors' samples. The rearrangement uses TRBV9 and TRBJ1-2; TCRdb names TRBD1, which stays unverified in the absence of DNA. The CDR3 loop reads CASSVGQGMSDYGYTF.